This passage covers 7 T cell receptor beta chains from one sample sequenced in a study of beta chain features in type 1 diabetes. The study reverse transcribed the entire isolated RNA, so it sequenced expressed TCRB transcripts. The protocol was immunoSEQ multiplex PCR, while the TCRdb copy is restricted to in-frame clones and leaves out a portion. The sample contains 450,000 to 550,000 clones, 30% of which appear only once. Source material: naive CD4+ T cells from blood. All receptors come from a man aged 18 to 30 in good health.

This clone appeared a few times. CDR3 bases: TGTGCCAGCAGCTTGGTACTAGCGGGAATAGGTGAGCAGTTCTTC. This codes for CASSLVLAGIGEQFF. The genes are TRBV7-9 and TRBJ2-1, with TRBD2 matching 10 bases. CDR3 length: 15 residues. The germline CDR1 and CDR2 sequences are SEHNR and FQNEAQ (reference sequence). The V and J ends lost 3 bases and 9 bases, in that order; junction bases with no gene match: 8.

The chain combines TRBV2 with TRBJ2-3, with D hard to call. CDR3 length equals 16 residues. Germline-derived CDR1 and CDR2 are SNHLY and FYNNEI. The ends were cut back, 5 bases at V and 0 bases at J, with 15 bases in the middle. The CDR3 DNA reads TGTGCCAGCAGTAAGTTCAGTCTTACAAGCACAGATACGCAGTATTTT. Residues: CASSKFSLTSTDTQYF.

J is TRBJ1-2 and V is TRBV5-1, with D perhaps TRBD1 (5 bases). This CDR3 contains 14 residues. Trimming left V 0 bases short and J 6 bases short, with 12 bases between. Germline V gene data show CDR1 as SGHRS and CDR2 as YFSETQ. CDR3: CASSLATASNGYTF. CDR3 sequence (DNA): TGCGCCAGCAGCTTGGCGACAGCGTCGAATGGCTACACCTTC.

The sample holds a few counts of this clone. This chain joins TRBV19 and TRBJ2-6; weak D call: TRBD2 (6 bases). Trimming took off 3 bases at V and 3 bases at J, with 9 bases between the two ends. The V gene's germline CDR1 is LNHDA and CDR2 SQIVND (reference sequence). This CDR3 has 15 residues. CDR3 sequence: CASSIGGIGANVLTF. The CDR3 DNA follows: TGTGCCAGTAGTATCGGCGGGATTGGGGCCAACGTCCTGACTTTC.

This clone was observed a single time. This chain uses TRBV7-2 with TRBJ2-7, with no clear D. The CDR3 is 14 residues long. Trimming shortened V by 1 base and J by 2 bases, and 9 bases separated the two germline ends. Germline V gene sequence: CDR1 SGHTA, CDR2 FQGNSA. CDR3 nucleotides: TGTGCCAGCAGCTTAGACTGGCAGACCTACGAGCAGTACTTC. Translation: CASSLDWQTYEQYF.

This clone showed up just a few times. The V gene is TRBV29-1, the J gene TRBJ2-3, with 11 nucleotides matching TRBD2. With V trimmed by 5 bases and J by 2 bases, 3 bases remained unmatched. This CDR3 contains 14 residues. Germline V gene data show CDR1 as SQVTM and CDR2 as ANQGSEA. CDR3 sequence reads: CSVRTSGFTDTQYF. The CDR3 DNA sequence: TGCAGCGTTCGGACTAGCGGGTTCACAGATACGCAGTATTTT.

The chain couples TRBV29-1 to TRBJ2-7; the D is unclear. The V gene's germline CDR1 is SQVTM and CDR2 ANQGSEA. Trimming left V 7 bases short and J 2 bases short, with 9 bases between. CDR3 length: 11 residues. CDR3 in amino acids: CSARGTYEQYF. The CDR3, as DNA: TGCAGCGCCCGTGGTACCTACGAGCAGTACTTC.